This T cell receptor (beta chain) is drawn from a study of CD8+CD57+ T cells in acquired aplastic anemia. About the research overall: Healthy donors averaged approximately 10 million reads for CD4+ cells.

The CDR3 consists of 12 residues. V shed 6 bases and J shed 8 bases, with 8 bases lying between them. Germline-derived CDR1 and CDR2 are SGHTA and FQGTGA. About this clonotype itself: Its antigen is unidentified.

Genomic DNA templated the TCR beta VDJ and CDR3 profiling. One entry per CDR3 protein, called by TCRdb with MiXCR from the reads. The table has some 180,000 distinct CDR3 sequences, 46% seen once. Overall study results and limits: Significant differences in CD8+ Simpson's diversity were not observed between patients and controls.

V usage is TRBV7-3 and J usage is TRBJ1-6; D unclear. Sequences were obtained from sorted CD4+, CD8+, or CD8+CD57+ T cells (not recorded which) from PBMCs. This TCR was recovered from a human donor in good health. The CDR3 region is CASRLADSPLHF. The DNA of the CDR3 is TGTGCCAGCAGACTCGCGGATTCACCCCTCCACTTT.